This T cell receptor beta chain appears in the sequencing data of a study of shared T cell receptors in the human thymus. The assay was immunoSEQ multiplex PCR, and TCRdb's table has in-frame clones only and misses some. The top ten clones hold about 0.02% of a sample with approximately 400,000 clones, approximately 95% of them seen once. Trimming left V 5 bases short and J 7 bases short, with 18 bases between. The CDR3 is 15 amino acids. Germline V gene data show CDR1 as MDHEN and CDR2 as SYDVKM. The chain combines TRBV28 with TRBJ2-1, with a tentative D call TRBD2 (6 bases). The sequence was collected from a human donor. The sequenced sample consisted of thymocytes. In DNA form, the CDR3 reads TGTGCCAGCAGTCCGTCGGCTAGCGTATGGAATGAGCAGTTCTTC. Its translation: CASSPSASVWNEQFF.